This record concerns one T cell receptor (beta chain) sequence. The antigen is undetermined. The germline CDR1 and CDR2 sequences are SGHTA and FQGNSA. V dropped 2 bases and J dropped 6 bases, with 14 bases sitting between them. This CDR3 has 15 residues. The assay was immunoSEQ multiplex PCR, and TCRdb's table has in-frame clones only and misses some. This sample has about 77,000 clones, with around 86% found just once. The data belong to a study of OX40 agonist ivuxolimab in advanced cancers. About the study: The study treated patients with ivuxolimab, an agonistic anti-OX40 (CD134) antibody. Subjects had a mean age of around 63 years, with a range of about 23 to 79; roughly 83% were male. Having had anti-PD-1, anti-PD-L1 or anti-CTLA-4 therapy before was allowed, and more than 35% had some.

Study-level points and caveats: Both blood CD4+ and CD8+ T cells showed clonal growth by week 6 at 0.1 to 3.0 mg/kg.

Sample: CD4+ or CD8+ T cells sorted from blood, taken in a trial of the OX40 agonist ivuxolimab. The TCR was taken from an adult with an advanced solid tumor such as melanoma, head and neck, liver or kidney cancer. The V and J genes are TRBV7-2 and TRBJ1-5; a possible D gene is TRBD1 (6 bases). This CDR3 is CASSLTVGARQPQHF. The DNA for the CDR3 is TGTGCCAGCAGCTTAACAGTGGGGGCGCGTCAGCCCCAGCATTTT.